The next 7 T cell receptor beta chains were all read from a single sample in a study of monozygotic twins with inflammatory bowel disease (dated by TCRdb to between 2019 and 2020). Libraries came from 5' RACE. Sequencer: Illumina HiSeq 2500. TCRdb reprocessed the sequencing reads and holds a single record per CDR3 protein sequence, with no DNA. In this sample's table one finds around 40,000 distinct CDR3 sequences. The ten top clones hold roughly 4.8% of the sample. Sequenced: blood. These receptors were collected from a human donor with ulcerative colitis or Crohn's disease, or a healthy co-twin of an affected twin (not recorded which).

The rearrangement joins TRBV19 to TRBJ1-5; TCRdb's assignment of TRBD1 cannot be checked, as there is no DNA. The CDR3 consists of 18 residues. The germline CDR1 and CDR2 sequences are LNHDA and SQIVND (reference sequence). The CDR3: CASTDGTGAPRGNQPQHF.

The chain employs TRBV2 and TRBJ1-5. This CDR3 comprises 15 residues. Germline CDR1 and CDR2: SNHLY and FYNNEI. CDR3 amino acids: CASSGGGAKNQPQHF.

The genes are TRBV14 and TRBJ2-3; there is no DNA to check the TCRdb D call of TRBD1. Germline CDR1 is SGHDN and CDR2 is FVKESK. The CDR3 contains 18 residues. CDR3 protein: CASSQKEWTGGSTDTQYF.

The V and J genes are TRBV5-4 and TRBJ1-6; the D gene TCRdb calls, TRBD1, cannot be checked with no DNA. The CDR3 is 16 residues long. Germline-derived CDR1 and CDR2 are SGHNT and YYREEE (reference sequence). CDR3 region: CASSWDAGTGSSPLHF.

The V and J genes are TRBV7-9 and TRBJ1-1; there is no DNA to check the TCRdb D call of TRBD1. There are 16 residues in the CDR3. The germline V gene encodes CDR1 SEHNR and CDR2 FQNEAQ (reference sequence). CDR3 sequence reads: CASSLDRGFGNTEAFF.

The chain recombines TRBV16 with TRBJ2-6; TCRdb outputs TRBD1, but without DNA this stays unchecked. The CDR3 is made up of 17 amino acids. Germline CDR1 KGHSY, CDR2 FQNENV. This CDR3 reads CASSPGTGDFGANVLTF. Based on the CDR3 plus reference TRBV16 and TRBJ2-6, the full variable domain is GEEVAQTPKHLVRGEGQKAKLYCAPIKGHSYVFWYQQVLKNEFKFLISFQNENVFDETGMPKERFSAKCLPNSPCSLEIQATKLEDSAVYFCASSPGTGDFGANVLTFGAGSRLTVL.

The CDR3 loop is CSVEDTGELFF. This chain links TRBV29-1 with TRBJ2-2. CDR3 length equals 11 residues. Germline lookup yields CDR1 SQVTM and CDR2 ANQGSEA.